Presented here are 27 T cell receptor beta chains from one specimen sequenced in a study of T cell changes during pregnancy in multiple sclerosis. Some clones are missing from TCRdb's copy, which holds only in-frame ones; the method was immunoSEQ multiplex PCR. The sample includes 60,000 to 85,000 clones, approximately 92% seen only once; the top ten take approximately 3.3%. The sample in question was peripheral blood, obtained after pregnancy. All receptors come from a female donor in good health, enrolled as a control in a pregnancy study.

In this sample, this clone turned up a few times. The chain employs TRBV11-2 and TRBJ1-5; D might be TRBD1 (6 bases). The CDR3 loop spans 13 amino acids. V was cut by 5 bases and J by 4 bases, with 9 bases left in between. CDR1 and CDR2 from the germline V gene are SGHAT and FQNNGV. The CDR3 loop reads CASSPQGNQPQHF. For the CDR3, the DNA is TGTGCCAGCAGCCCACAGGGAAATCAGCCCCAGCATTTT.

The rearrangement uses TRBV7-2 and TRBJ2-5; 7 positions agree with TRBD1. The CDR3 has 13 residues. The trim removed 5 bases at V and 5 bases at J, leaving 5 bases unmatched. Germline CDR1 SGHTA, CDR2 FQGNSA. The CDR3 coding sequence is TGTGCCAGCAGCCTAGGGACAGCCGAGACCCAGTACTTC. Residues: CASSLGTAETQYF.

J is TRBJ2-1 and V is TRBV7-3; 13 nucleotides align to TRBD2. The trim removed 4 bases at V and 5 bases at J, leaving 5 bases unmatched. Germline V gene data show CDR1 as SGHTA and CDR2 as FQGTGA. This CDR3 is 16 amino acids long. The CDR3 reads CASSSPLAGGDNEQFF. The CDR3 DNA reads TGTGCCAGCAGCTCACCACTAGCGGGAGGGGACAATGAGCAGTTCTTC.

V gene TRBV6-5 combines with J gene TRBJ2-3; TRBD2 aligns across 12 bases. Germline lookup yields CDR1 MNHEY and CDR2 SVGAGI. Trimming took 7 bases from V and 4 from J; bases not matched to a gene: 6. The CDR3 is 15 amino acids. CDR3 DNA: TGTGCCAGCAATCAACTAGCGGGAGGTGCAGATACGCAGTATTTT. Its protein product is CASNQLAGGADTQYF.

The gene calls are TRBV4-3 and TRBJ2-3, with 8 bases fitting TRBD1. Germline V gene sequence: CDR1 LGHNA, CDR2 YSLEER. The CDR3 has 15 residues. V shed 0 bases, J shed 5 bases, and the junction held 4 bases outside the gene matches. The CDR3 here is CASSQDGQGRDTQYF. CDR3 DNA sequence: TGCGCCAGCAGCCAAGACGGACAGGGACGAGATACGCAGTATTTT.

The chain is built from TRBV4-3 and TRBJ2-2; 8 nucleotides agree with TRBD1. Trimming cost V 6 bases and J 3 bases; bases outside gene matches: 6. The CDR3 contains 15 residues. Germline V gene sequence: CDR1 LGHNA, CDR2 YSLEER. As DNA, the CDR3 is TGCGCCAGCAGGCAGGGGGCGGTTGACACCGGGGAGCTGTTTTTT. It specifies CASRQGAVDTGELFF.

The chain has TRBV7-2 and TRBJ2-2; TRBD1 aligns across 8 bases. CDR1 is SGHTA, CDR2 FQGNSA, per germline. The length of the CDR3 is 16 residues. J lost 3 bases, V lost 5 bases, and 8 bases had no gene match. CDR3 coding DNA: TGTGCCAGCAGCACCCGGACAGGGTGGGACACCGGGGAGCTGTTTTTT. It is translated as CASSTRTGWDTGELFF. Filled out from reference TRBV7-2 and TRBJ2-2, the complete variable domain reads GAGVSQSPSNKVTEKGKDVELRCDPISGHTALYWYRQSLGQGLEFLIYFQGNSAPDKSGLPSDRFSAERTGGSVSTLTIQRTQQEDSAVYLCASSTRTGWDTGELFFGEGSRLTVL.

The chain couples TRBV25-1 to TRBJ1-2, with TRBD1 matching 9 bases. This CDR3 is 12 amino acids long. Trimming cost V 8 bases and J 2 bases; bases outside gene matches: 0. Germline values: CDR1 MGHDK, CDR2 SYGVNS. CDR3 sequence reads: CASGQGNYGYTF. CDR3 nucleotide sequence: TGTGCCAGCGGACAGGGGAACTATGGCTACACCTTC.

The V and J genes are TRBV19 and TRBJ2-7; 9 bases align to TRBD1. This CDR3 is 15 amino acids long. The trim removed 6 bases at V and 3 bases at J, leaving 9 bases unmatched. Germline V CDR1 and CDR2: LNHDA, SQIVND (reference sequence). CDR3 coding DNA: TGTGCCAGTAGGGGGGCGACAGGGGGTGACTACGAGCAGTACTTC. Protein product: CASRGATGGDYEQYF. Full variable domain (remainder filled in from reference TRBV19 and TRBJ2-7): DGGITQSPKYLFRKEGQNVTLSCEQNLNHDAMYWYRQDPGQGLRLIYYSQIVNDFQKGDIAEGYSVSREKKESFPLTVTSAQKNPTAFYLCASRGATGGDYEQYFGPGTRLTVT.

This chain links TRBV29-1 with TRBJ2-3; D unresolved. The V gene lost 4 bases and the J gene lost 0 bases, with 8 bases spanning the gap. Germline-derived CDR1 and CDR2 are SQVTM and ANQGSEA. This CDR3 comprises 13 residues. CDR3 bases: TGCAGCGTTGTGAGGCAGAGCACAGATACGCAGTATTTT. As protein: CSVVRQSTDTQYF.

The rearrangement links TRBV6-1 to TRBJ2-7; 8 positions agree with TRBD1. Germline V lookup: CDR1 MNHNS, CDR2 SASEGT. The CDR3 has 13 amino acids. Trimming removed 6 bases from V and 7 bases from J; junction bases left unmatched: 8. The chain's CDR3 is CASRTTGVGEQYF. The CDR3 bases are TGTGCCAGCAGAACGACAGGGGTCGGGGAGCAGTACTTC.

The rearrangement links TRBV7-9 to TRBJ2-7; D perhaps matches TRBD2 (6 bases). The CDR3 covers 12 residues. Per the germline V gene, CDR1 is SEHNR and CDR2 is FQNEAQ (reference sequence). With 4 bases removed from V and 7 bases from J, the gap between germline ends came to 11 bases. The CDR3, as DNA: TGTGCCAGCAGCTCATCCGGGAGAGAGCAGTACTTC. It encodes CASSSSGREQYF.

The chain is built from TRBV19 and TRBJ2-1; 11 positions match TRBD2. The CDR3 totals 18 residues. V lost 3 bases and J lost 0; bases outside the gene matches: 7. The germline V gene encodes CDR1 LNHDA and CDR2 SQIVND (reference sequence). CDR3 bases: TGTGCCAGTAGTATGCCTAGCGGGAGGCGCAGCTCCTACAATGAGCAGTTCTTC. This translates into CASSMPSGRRSSYNEQFF.

V gene TRBV6-1 combines with J gene TRBJ2-3; the match to TRBD2 covers 9 bases. Unmatched junction bases numbered 5, after V lost 6 bases and J lost 4 bases. CDR3 length equals 14 residues. The germline V gene has CDR1 MNHNS and CDR2 SASEGT. CDR3 nucleotide sequence: TGTGCCAGCAGCGCGGGGGGGCTCGCAGATACGCAGTATTTT. Translated, it gives CASSAGGLADTQYF.

The gene calls are TRBV28 and TRBJ2-1; TRBD2 aligns across 10 bases. Germline CDR1 reads MDHEN; CDR2 reads SYDVKM. The CDR3 consists of 19 residues. The V gene end was trimmed by 7 bases and the J gene end by 0 bases; junction bases not matched to a gene: 15. The CDR3 region has the DNA TGTGCCAGCACACCCCTCCCCGGGACTAGCGAAAGCTCCTACAATGAGCAGTTCTTC. This encodes CASTPLPGTSESSYNEQFF.

The chain has TRBV28 and TRBJ1-4; D remains unclear. Trimming left V 10 bases short and J 7 bases short, with 13 bases between. Germline CDR1 reads MDHEN; CDR2 reads SYDVKM. The CDR3 sequence is 12 residues long. CDR3 sequence (DNA): TGTGCCACCTGGAGGGTAGGTGAAAAACTGTTTTTT. It encodes CATWRVGEKLFF.

This chain's CDR3 is CASSLLAGQTDTQYF. Written as DNA, the CDR3 is TGTGCCAGCAGCTTACTAGCGGGACAAACAGATACGCAGTATTTT. V usage is TRBV7-9 and J usage is TRBJ2-3, with 9 bases fitting TRBD2. Germline V gene lookup returns CDR1 SEHNR and CDR2 FQNEAQ (reference sequence). The CDR3 is 15 amino acids. V lost 2 bases to trimming and J lost 3 bases; unmatched junction nucleotides: 3.

This rearrangement joins TRBV18 to TRBJ2-7, with 9 bases that match TRBD1. The CDR3 extends over 13 amino acids. CDR1 is KGHSH and CDR2 is LQKENI in the germline V gene. The junction had 1 base not matched to a gene; V was cut back by 4 bases and J by 3 bases. Written as DNA, the CDR3 is TGTGCCAGCTCACTGGGACAGGGCTACGAGCAGTACTTC. Translated: CASSLGQGYEQYF.

The V gene is TRBV5-4, the J gene TRBJ2-5; no firm D call. The germline V gene has CDR1 SGHNT and CDR2 YYREEE (reference sequence). V was pared by 1 base and J by 3 bases, with 13 bases between. This CDR3 spans 15 amino acids. The CDR3 region is CASSLSGSIKETQYF. The CDR3 DNA reads TGTGCCAGCAGCTTGTCAGGTAGTATCAAAGAGACCCAGTACTTC.

The chain joins TRBV19 to TRBJ1-4; a weak D match, TRBD1 (6 bases). The CDR3 extends over 15 amino acids. Trimming left V 5 bases short and J 2 bases short, with 12 bases between. Looked up from germline, CDR1 is LNHDA and CDR2 is SQIVND (reference sequence). CDR3 amino acids: CASSLRTATNEKLFF. CDR3 bases: TGTGCCAGTAGTCTACGGACAGCTACTAATGAAAAACTGTTTTTT. The full variable domain, in which reference TRBV19 and TRBJ1-4 provide the parts outside the CDR3, is DGGITQSPKYLFRKEGQNVTLSCEQNLNHDAMYWYRQDPGQGLRLIYYSQIVNDFQKGDIAEGYSVSREKKESFPLTVTSAQKNPTAFYLCASSLRTATNEKLFFGSGTQLSVL.

This chain links TRBV6-5 with TRBJ2-2; TRBD2 aligns across 10 bases. CDR1 and CDR2 from the germline V gene are MNHEY and SVGAGI. Trimming cost V 8 bases and J 6 bases; bases outside gene matches: 9. The CDR3 is 15 amino acids. The CDR3 sequence is CASALVAGGSGELFF. The DNA of the CDR3 is TGTGCCAGCGCTTTAGTAGCGGGGGGATCCGGGGAGCTGTTTTTT.

This clone is a singleton in its sample. J is TRBJ2-1 and V is TRBV6-1; 9 nucleotides agree with TRBD1. The germline gives CDR1 MNHNS, CDR2 SASEGT. With V trimmed by 8 bases and J by 6 bases, 5 bases remained unmatched. The CDR3 has 13 amino acids. For the CDR3, the DNA is TGTGCCAGCCGACGGGACAGGGCCAATGAGCAGTTCTTC. Amino acid sequence: CASRRDRANEQFF.

This sequence joins TRBV9 and TRBJ2-1; TRBD2 aligns across 10 bases. The germline V gene encodes CDR1 SGDLS and CDR2 YYNGEE. Trimming took 3 bases from V and 2 from J; bases not matched to a gene: 2. This CDR3 is 15 amino acids long. The CDR3 nucleotides read TGTGCCAGCAGCGCAAGCGGGAGGGCCTACAATGAGCAGTTCTTC. This translates into CASSASGRAYNEQFF. The full variable domain, in which reference TRBV9 and TRBJ2-1 provide the parts outside the CDR3, is DSGVTQTPKHLITATGQRVTLRCSPRSGDLSVYWYQQSLDQGLQFLIQYYNGEERAKGNILERFSAQQFPDLHSELNLSSLELGDSALYFCASSASGRAYNEQFFGPGTRLTVL.

This clone was picked up a small number of times. The genes are TRBV10-1 and TRBJ2-7; 8 bases map to TRBD1. CDR3 length: 13 residues. Germline CDR1 is WNHNN and CDR2 is SYGVQD (reference sequence). The trim removed 2 bases at V and 6 bases at J, leaving 3 bases unmatched. The CDR3: CASSEDRGGEQYF. For the CDR3, the DNA is TGCGCCAGCAGTGAGGACAGGGGTGGCGAGCAGTACTTC.

The rearrangement links TRBV7-9 to TRBJ2-7, with 8 bases aligning to TRBD1. The CDR3 totals 14 residues. Losses at the gene ends were 5 bases for V and 3 bases for J; bases not matched to a gene: 6. Germline V gene sequence: CDR1 SEHNR, CDR2 FQNEAQ (reference sequence). Here the CDR3 DNA reads TGTGCCAGCAGCCCCCGGACAGGGCACTACGAGCAGTACTTC. It is translated as CASSPRTGHYEQYF.

This chain joins TRBV19 and TRBJ2-1, with a tentative D call TRBD2 (5 bases). The CDR3 covers 14 residues. Germline CDR1 is LNHDA and CDR2 is SQIVND (reference sequence). The V and J ends lost 4 bases and 8 bases respectively, with 15 bases between them. The CDR3 loop reads CASSTDLEDHEQFF. For the CDR3, the DNA is TGTGCCAGTAGTACGGACTTAGAGGACCATGAGCAGTTCTTC.

The chain carries TRBV28 and TRBJ1-4; 7 bases line up with TRBD1. V shed 5 bases and J 7 bases; nucleotides not matched to a gene: 7. The CDR3 has 14 amino acids. Per germline, CDR1 MDHEN and CDR2 SYDVKM. The CDR3 region has the DNA TGTGCCAGCAGTCGGGGGACAGCGGGTGAAAAACTGTTTTTT. Encoded protein: CASSRGTAGEKLFF.